One and the same sample provided the 25 T cell receptor beta chains below, sequenced in a study of identical twins. TCRdb fed the 5' RACE reads into MiXCR, producing one record per CDR3 protein. The table records 550,000 to 800,000 distinct CDR3 sequences, roughly 7.1% of them present only once. These same data were also listed under a study on yellow fever vaccine responses in identical twins.

Sequencing input: PBMCs. Source of these receptors: a woman aged 18-35 years in good health.

The gene calls are TRBV9 and TRBJ2-5, with 8 nucleotides matching TRBD2. CDR1 SGDLS and CDR2 YYNGEE come from the germline V gene. Trimming at V came to 0 bases and at J to 2 bases, leaving 3 bases not matched to a gene. This CDR3 has 15 amino acids. Here the CDR3 reads CASSVGGGGQETQYF. As DNA, the CDR3 is TGTGCCAGCAGCGTAGGTGGCGGGGGGCAAGAGACCCAGTACTTC.

This clonotype was counted many times. The rearrangement joins TRBV20-1 to TRBJ2-4, with 11 nucleotides matching TRBD1. Losses at the gene ends were 1 base for V and 0 bases for J; bases not matched to a gene: 5. Per germline, CDR1 DFQATT and CDR2 SNEGSKA (reference sequence). CDR3 length: 17 amino acids. CDR3 DNA sequence: TGCAGTGCTAGAGTGGGACAGGGGGTCCTAGCCAAAAACATTCAGTACTTC. This sequence encodes CSARVGQGVLAKNIQYF.

This clonotype was picked up many times. The gene calls are TRBV10-3 and TRBJ2-5, with TRBD1 matching 7 bases. Germline lookup yields CDR1 ENHRY and CDR2 SYGVKD. The CDR3 consists of 13 residues. The V gene end was trimmed by 8 bases and the J gene end by 3 bases; junction bases not matched to a gene: 6. The CDR3 DNA sequence: TGTGCCATCTCAACCGGGACAGAAGAGACCCAGTACTTC. It encodes CAISTGTEETQYF.

This clonotype was seen repeatedly, ten times or more. The V gene is TRBV7-9, the J gene TRBJ2-1, with 7 bases fitting TRBD1. This CDR3 contains 16 residues. Looked up from germline, CDR1 is SEHNR and CDR2 is FQNEAQ (reference sequence). Trimming took 1 base from V and 7 from J; bases not matched to a gene: 10. CDR3 DNA: TGTGCCAGCAGCTTAGACCCGGGACAGTGGAAGAATGAGCAGTTCTTC. Its translation is CASSLDPGQWKNEQFF.

Ten or more counts support this clonotype. The CDR3: CASSNQMNTEAFF. The CDR3 DNA reads TGTGCCAGCAGTAATCAAATGAACACTGAAGCTTTCTTT. This rearrangement joins TRBV27 to TRBJ1-1, with D unresolved. The CDR3 is made up of 13 amino acids. Trimming left V 5 bases short and J 0 bases short, with 7 bases between. Germline V CDR1 and CDR2: MNHEY, SMNVEV (reference sequence).

This clonotype was counted a few times. The chain joins TRBV28 to TRBJ2-5; 10 positions match TRBD1. The length of the CDR3 is 15 residues. V gave up 6 bases and J gave up 9 bases; unmatched junction bases: 13. Germline V gene sequence: CDR1 MDHEN, CDR2 SYDVKM. The CDR3 spells CASSLIGTGVSAQYF. CDR3 coding DNA: TGTGCCAGCAGCCTGATAGGGACAGGGGTTTCGGCCCAGTACTTC.

V gene TRBV25-1 combines with J gene TRBJ2-7, with D possibly being TRBD1 (7 bases). The CDR3 has 14 residues. Germline CDR1 and CDR2: MGHDK and SYGVNS. V lost 3 bases, J lost 5 bases, and 14 bases lay in between. In DNA form, the CDR3 reads TGTGCCAGCAGTGACCACGTCAGGGGGGACGAGCAGTACGTC. It codes for CASSDHVRGDEQYV.

The table lists this clonotype with a few counts. The chain is built from TRBV29-1 and TRBJ2-3; D gene uncertain. The CDR3 length is 13 residues. The V end lost 0 bases, the J end lost 0 bases, and 4 bases lay between the germline ends. Germline V gene lookup returns CDR1 SQVTM and CDR2 ANQGSEA. Here the CDR3 reads CSVEDGSTDTQYF. CDR3 in DNA: TGCAGCGTTGAAGACGGTAGCACAGATACGCAGTATTTT.

This clonotype was observed a handful of times. The chain combines TRBV20-1 with TRBJ1-1; 8 nucleotides line up with TRBD1. The CDR3 is made up of 14 amino acids. V lost 3 bases to trimming and J lost 5 bases; unmatched junction nucleotides: 8. Germline values: CDR1 DFQATT, CDR2 SNEGSKA (reference sequence). For the CDR3, the DNA is TGCAGTGCTAGCGGCAGGGGGCAGGTAACTGAAGCTTTCTTT. Its translation is CSASGRGQVTEAFF.

This chain links TRBV12-3 or TRBV12-4 with TRBJ2-1; the D gene is possibly TRBD2 (6 bases). The CDR3 sequence is 15 residues long. Trimming removed 6 bases at V and 5 bases at J, with 17 bases between. For the CDR3, the DNA is TGTGCCAGCAGGGAGGGACCTTCCCTAAACAATGAGCAGTTCTTC. This gives the protein CASREGPSLNNEQFF.

This clonotype was counted ten times or more. The J gene is TRBJ2-1, the V gene TRBV6-4, with TRBD2 identical over 9 bases. In germline, CDR1 is MRHNA, CDR2 SNTAGT. The V gene end was trimmed by 0 bases and the J gene end by 8 bases; junction bases not matched to a gene: 5. The CDR3 is 15 amino acids. DNA for the CDR3: TGTGCCAGCAGTGACTCGCGGGAGGGCGGTTATGAGCAGTTCTTC. Its translation is CASSDSREGGYEQFF.

This clonotype was counted a few times. The rearrangement links TRBV6-5 to TRBJ2-5; perhaps TRBD2 as D (6 bases). The CDR3 is made up of 14 amino acids. Trimming took 3 bases from V and 4 from J, leaving 12 bases between them. Germline CDR1 is MNHEY and CDR2 is SVGAGI. CDR3 residues: CASSYGGFRETQYF. In DNA form, the CDR3 reads TGTGCCAGCAGTTATGGAGGGTTTCGAGAGACCCAGTACTTC.

The CDR3 spells CASSQDVDRGLYTGELFF. The CDR3 nucleotides read TGCGCCAGCAGCCAAGATGTGGACAGGGGGCTGTACACCGGGGAGCTGTTTTTT. The genes are TRBV4-1 and TRBJ2-2, with 11 bases lining up with TRBD1. Germline values: CDR1 MGHRA, CDR2 YSYEKL. Trimming at V came to 0 bases and at J to 3 bases, leaving 6 bases not matched to a gene. This CDR3 has 18 residues.

This chain uses TRBV23-1 with TRBJ2-1, with 8 positions matching TRBD1. TRBV23-1 is recorded as an ORF, its role being uncertain. This CDR3 region has 15 residues. V lost 2 bases to trimming and J lost 8 bases; unmatched junction nucleotides: 8. As DNA, the CDR3 is TGCGCCAGCAGTCAAGCCCGACAGGGGCGCGATGAGCAGTTCTTC. This translates into CASSQARQGRDEQFF.

About this clonotype: A much larger clone lies one base from this, so it may be a read error. The genes are TRBV28 and TRBJ2-1; the D is unclear. This CDR3 is built from 14 residues. Germline assignment: CDR1 MDHEN and CDR2 SYDVKM. Trimming removed 6 bases at V and 2 bases at J, with 11 bases between. The CDR3, as DNA: TGTGCCAGCAGATTGAGCTGGGCCTACAATGAGCAGTTCTTC. The encoded protein is CASRLSWAYNEQFF. Together with reference TRBV28 and TRBJ2-1, the CDR3 gives the full variable domain: DVKVTQSSRYLVKRTGEKVFLECVQDMDHENMFWYRQDPGLGLRLIYFSYDVKMKEKGDIPEGYSVSREKKERFSLILESASTNQTSMYLCASRLSWAYNEQFFGPGTRLTVL.

CDR3: CGGTGSPLAKNIQYF. The CDR3 region has the DNA TGTGGAGGGACCGGCAGTCCATTAGCCAAAAACATTCAGTACTTC. The chain combines TRBV11-1 with TRBJ2-4; D assignment may be TRBD1 or TRBD2 (5 bases each). The CDR3 is 15 amino acids. In germline, CDR1 is SGHAT, CDR2 FQDESV (reference sequence).

This chain links TRBV20-1 with TRBJ2-7; perhaps D is TRBD1 or TRBD2 (5 bases each). Between the trimmed V and J ends, which lost 4 bases and 2 bases, there was a span of 15 bases. CDR1 DFQATT and CDR2 SNEGSKA come from the germline V gene (reference sequence). This CDR3 has 14 residues. CDR3 loop: CSAMGDTGTYEQYF. The CDR3 nucleotides are TGCAGTGCTATGGGGGATACGGGAACCTACGAGCAGTACTTC.

This chain connects TRBV27 to TRBJ2-3; TRBD2 matches at 8 bases. CDR3 length equals 17 residues. CDR1 MNHEY and CDR2 SMNVEV come from the germline V gene (reference sequence). The ends lost 3 bases at V and 2 bases at J; junction bases unmatched: 10. The CDR3 protein is CASSFEFSGALTDTQYF. The CDR3 region has the DNA TGTGCCAGCAGTTTCGAGTTTAGCGGGGCCCTCACAGATACGCAGTATTTT.

This clonotype was recorded many times. CDR3 residues: CASSLRGSGVQAEQFF. The DNA for the CDR3 is TGTGCCAGCAGCTTGAGGGGGTCCGGGGTACAGGCCGAGCAGTTCTTC. The chain recombines TRBV7-9 with TRBJ2-1; tentatively, D is TRBD1 (6 bases). Germline-derived CDR1 and CDR2 are SEHNR and FQNEAQ (reference sequence). V lost 3 bases and J 10 bases, leaving 22 bases between the germline ends. The CDR3 contains 16 residues.

This clonotype has just a few counts. CDR3 nucleotides: TGCGCCAGCAGTGGGTCGGGGACTAATGAAAAACTGTTTTTT. It encodes CASSGSGTNEKLFF. The chain has TRBV10-2 and TRBJ1-4; D is undetermined. V was pared by 4 bases and J by 2 bases, with 8 bases between. The CDR3 spans 14 residues. Germline V gene sequence: CDR1 WSHSY, CDR2 SAAADI.

The chain joins TRBV20-1 to TRBJ1-2, with D perhaps matching TRBD1 (6 bases). Trimming took 6 bases from V and 2 from J, leaving 16 bases between them. The CDR3 length is 14 residues. Per germline, CDR1 DFQATT and CDR2 SNEGSKA (reference sequence). CDR3 DNA sequence: TGCAGTGCGACGGACAGAACAACCAACTATGGCTACACCTTC. Protein: CSATDRTTNYGYTF.

This clonotype appeared many times. CDR3 coding DNA: TGCGCCAGCAATCCGGGGGGCTCCTACAATGAGCAGTTCTTC. This encodes CASNPGGSYNEQFF. The chain combines TRBV5-1 with TRBJ2-1, with 7 bases aligning to TRBD2. This CDR3 is 14 amino acids long. CDR1 and CDR2 (germline): SGHRS, YFSETQ. Trimming at V came to 6 bases and at J to 0 bases, leaving 3 bases not matched to a gene.

This clonotype was observed a handful of times. The J gene is TRBJ2-1, the V gene TRBV6-5; D not certain. The CDR3 is 16 amino acids. V was shortened by 1 base and J by 5 bases, with 15 bases between the two germline ends. The germline gives CDR1 MNHEY, CDR2 SVGAGI. CDR3 nucleotide sequence: TGTGCCAGCAGTTACTGGCGGTCCGGAAGGGACAATGAGCAGTTCTTC. It translates to CASSYWRSGRDNEQFF.

This clonotype appeared many times. The chain uses TRBV12-3 or TRBV12-4 and TRBJ2-3; D possibly uses TRBD1 or TRBD2 (6 bases each). The CDR3 length is 15 residues. The ends were cut back, 6 bases at V and 0 bases at J, with 13 bases in the middle. The CDR3 reads CASSKGGFSTDTQYF. The CDR3 DNA is TGTGCCAGCAGCAAGGGGGGCTTCAGCACAGATACGCAGTATTTT.

The rearrangement uses TRBV6-1 and TRBJ2-3, with 7 positions matching TRBD2. CDR3 length: 15 residues. CDR1 and CDR2 from the germline V gene are MNHNS and SASEGT. V trimming: 5 bases; J trimming: 4 bases; junction bases outside the gene matches: 9. CDR3 nucleotide sequence: TGTGCCAGCAGTCAACTAGCGAGGGTTGCAGATACGCAGTATTTT. Encoded protein: CASSQLARVADTQYF.